This entry describes one T cell receptor (beta chain). Its antigen is still unknown. This may come from a read error, since a much larger clone is one base off. Sorting isolated naive CD8 T cells as CD8+CD4-CCR7+CD45RA+ events. The sample originates from a study of molecular identifiers for immune sequencing clone quantification. About the research overall: The replicate experiment used RNA from approximately 20,000 or 100,000 naive CD8 cells. This RNA was split into five aliquots, and four of them were sequenced. Study-wide points: Detectable among over 900,000 naive cells, according to reports, was Jurkat TCR RNA spiked in from one cell.

CDR3 length: 13 amino acids. V was pared by 6 bases and J by 1 base, with 9 bases between. Germline CDR1 reads SEHNR; CDR2 reads FQNEAQ (reference sequence). With listed TCR primers and previously described methods, bulk TCR libraries were prepared. TCRdb processed the PCR reads anew with MiXCR; each CDR3 protein has one entry. The sample yields about 330,000 distinct CDR3 sequences, roughly a quarter seen once. This chain links TRBV7-9 with TRBJ2-5; D is unresolved. Sequencing was carried out using naive CD8+ T cells from blood, with Jurkat cell RNA spiked in. Subset given: FACS-sorted CD8+CD4-CCR7+CD45RA+ naive T cells. This receptor was identified in a human donor in good health. Some libraries in this study had Jurkat cell RNA spiked in. The CDR3 DNA sequence: TGTGCCAGCAGTCTAGGGTGCCAAGAGACCCAGTACTTC. It encodes CASSLGCQETQYF.